The 10 T cell receptor beta chains below come from one sample, sequenced in a study of T-cell reconstitution after alpha-beta-depleted transplantation in children. Unique molecular identifiers were used in preparing the TCRbeta library. TCRdb fed the PCR reads into MiXCR, producing one record per CDR3 protein. The sample gives approximately 300,000 distinct CDR3 sequences, under 14% of which show up once; around 24% is in the top ten. Specimen: peripheral blood, collected 180 days after TCRalphabeta/CD19-depleted stem cell transplant. These receptors were taken from a male patient aged 2-15 years who had a stem cell transplant for chronic granulomatous disease, so the T cells may come from the graft donor.

At least ten counts were recorded for this clonotype. This chain uses TRBV4-2 with TRBJ2-3; the match to TRBD2 covers 14 bases. Germline trimming cut 1 base from V and 6 bases from J; bases unmatched to any gene: 6. This CDR3 contains 17 residues. Germline V gives CDR1 LGHNA, CDR2 YNFKEQ. The DNA of the CDR3 is TGTGCCAGCAGCCAAGCGGAGGGACTAGCGGGGGAGGATACGCAGTATTTT. This encodes CASSQAEGLAGEDTQYF.

This clonotype was detected many times. This chain links TRBV29-1 with TRBJ1-2, with D possibly being TRBD1 (5 bases). CDR1 is SQVTM, CDR2 ANQGSEA, per germline. The CDR3 loop spans 13 amino acids. Trimming cost V 3 bases and J 4 bases, with 12 bases left between them. CDR3 amino acids: CSVDGVGAYGYTF. For the CDR3, the DNA is TGCAGCGTTGACGGGGTTGGGGCCTATGGCTACACCTTC.

This clonotype was observed many times. This chain uses TRBV5-5 with TRBJ1-5, with a tentative D call TRBD1 (6 bases). The CDR3 loop spans 13 amino acids. V gave up 9 bases and J gave up 5 bases, with 15 bases separating them. Germline CDR1 is SGHKS and CDR2 is YYEKEE (reference sequence). CDR3 sequence: CATRQAGDQPQHF. The CDR3 region has the DNA TGTGCCACCCGACAGGCCGGGGATCAGCCCCAGCATTTT.

This clonotype was seen repeatedly, ten times or more. The CDR3 is CASMSAGGPLGANVLTF. The CDR3 coding sequence is TGCGCCAGCATGTCTGCAGGGGGCCCTCTCGGGGCCAACGTCCTGACTTTC. The gene calls are TRBV5-1 and TRBJ2-6; 8 nucleotides agree with TRBD1. V shed 6 bases and J 4 bases; nucleotides not matched to a gene: 12. CDR1 and CDR2 (germline): SGHRS, YFSETQ. This CDR3 contains 17 residues.

Only one count was recorded for this clonotype. A much larger clone is a single base away; this may be a read error. CDR3 protein: CSARDLVVNLGVKTQYF. CDR3 sequence (DNA): TGCAGTGCTAGAGATTTGGTGGTCAACTTGGGGGTGAAGACCCAGTACTTC. J is TRBJ2-5 and V is TRBV20-1; TRBD1 or TRBD2 may be the D gene (5 bases each). V lost 0 bases to trimming and J lost 6 bases, with 23 bases between them. The CDR3 is 17 residues long. Germline CDR1 reads DFQATT; CDR2 reads SNEGSKA (reference sequence).

This clonotype has ten or more counts. The chain employs TRBV3-1 and TRBJ2-6; D is unclear. The CDR3 spans 17 residues. Germline CDR1 LGHDT, CDR2 YNNKEL (reference sequence). V was clipped by 4 bases and J by 0 bases, with 13 bases between them. CDR3 in amino acids: CASSPARQFSGANVLTF. CDR3 DNA: TGTGCCAGCAGCCCAGCCAGGCAATTCTCTGGGGCCAACGTCCTGACTTTC.

This clonotype has ten or more counts. This chain connects TRBV7-2 to TRBJ2-1, with 8 bases lining up with TRBD2. The V gene end was trimmed by 5 bases and the J gene end by 7 bases; junction bases not matched to a gene: 10. Germline CDR1 and CDR2: SGHTA and FQGNSA. The CDR3 extends over 15 amino acids. DNA for the CDR3: TGTGCCAGCAGCCCCGGGGCCGGGGGGGGGAATGAGCAGTTCTTC. Its protein product is CASSPGAGGGNEQFF.

The chain employs TRBV2 and TRBJ2-1; 7 bases agree with TRBD1. CDR1 SNHLY and CDR2 FYNNEI come from the germline V gene. The CDR3 runs 15 residues. Unmatched junction bases numbered 9, after V lost 4 bases and J lost 6 bases. This CDR3 is CASSGRDSETNEQFF. The CDR3, as DNA: TGTGCCAGCAGTGGCCGGGACAGCGAGACCAATGAGCAGTTCTTC.

This clonotype was seen at least ten times. This chain links TRBV28 with TRBJ2-1; tentatively, D is TRBD2 (5 bases). The V and J ends lost 6 bases and 7 bases respectively, with 10 bases between them. The germline V gene encodes CDR1 MDHEN and CDR2 SYDVKM. This CDR3 region has 12 residues. CDR3 nucleotide sequence: TGTGCCAGCAGCCCATCGGGGAATGAGCAGTTCTTC. Translating gives CASSPSGNEQFF.

This clonotype occurred many times. CDR3 amino acids: CASSLVGSGSTDTQYF. DNA for the CDR3: TGTGCCAGCAGCTTAGTCGGTAGCGGAAGCACAGATACGCAGTATTTT. This rearrangement joins TRBV7-8 to TRBJ2-3; perhaps TRBD2 as D (6 bases). From germline, CDR1 is SGHVS and CDR2 FQNEAQ. V lost 1 base, J lost 0 bases, and 11 bases lay in between. The CDR3 contains 16 residues.